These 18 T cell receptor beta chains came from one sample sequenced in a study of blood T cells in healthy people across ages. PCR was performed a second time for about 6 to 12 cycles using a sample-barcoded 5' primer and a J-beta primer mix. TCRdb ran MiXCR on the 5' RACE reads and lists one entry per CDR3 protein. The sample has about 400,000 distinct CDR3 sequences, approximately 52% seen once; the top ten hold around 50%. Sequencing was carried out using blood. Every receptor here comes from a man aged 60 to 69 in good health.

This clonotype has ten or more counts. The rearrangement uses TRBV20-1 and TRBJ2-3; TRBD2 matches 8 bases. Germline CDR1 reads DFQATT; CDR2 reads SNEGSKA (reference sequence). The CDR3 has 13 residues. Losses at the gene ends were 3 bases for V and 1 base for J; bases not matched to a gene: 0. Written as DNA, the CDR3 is TGCAGTGCTAGCGGGGGGGGCACAGATACGCAGTATTTT. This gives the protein CSASGGGTDTQYF.

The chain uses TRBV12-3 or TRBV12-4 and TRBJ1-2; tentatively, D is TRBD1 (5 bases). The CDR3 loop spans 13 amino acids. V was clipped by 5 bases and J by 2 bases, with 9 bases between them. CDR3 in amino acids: CASSNRDNYGYTF. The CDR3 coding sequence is TGTGCCAGCAGTAACCGGGACAACTATGGCTACACCTTC.

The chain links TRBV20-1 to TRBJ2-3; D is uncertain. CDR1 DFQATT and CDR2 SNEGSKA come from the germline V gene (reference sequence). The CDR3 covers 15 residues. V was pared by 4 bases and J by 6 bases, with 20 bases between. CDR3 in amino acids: CSATPHSGRPDTQYF. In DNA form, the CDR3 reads TGCAGTGCTACTCCCCATTCCGGTCGACCTGATACGCAGTATTTT.

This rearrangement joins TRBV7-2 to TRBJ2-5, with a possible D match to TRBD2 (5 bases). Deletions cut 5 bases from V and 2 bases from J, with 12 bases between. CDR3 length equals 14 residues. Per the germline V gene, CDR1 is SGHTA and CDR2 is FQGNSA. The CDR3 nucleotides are TGTGCCAGCAGCACCCGCGGGCCGCAAGAGACCCAGTACTTC. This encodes CASSTRGPQETQYF.

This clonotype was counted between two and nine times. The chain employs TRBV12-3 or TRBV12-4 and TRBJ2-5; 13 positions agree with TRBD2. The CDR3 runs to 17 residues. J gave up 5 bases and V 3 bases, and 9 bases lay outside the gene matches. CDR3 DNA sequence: TGTGCCAGCAGTTTGATCACTAGCGGGAGGGCTGGCGAGACCCAGTACTTC. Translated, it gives CASSLITSGRAGETQYF.

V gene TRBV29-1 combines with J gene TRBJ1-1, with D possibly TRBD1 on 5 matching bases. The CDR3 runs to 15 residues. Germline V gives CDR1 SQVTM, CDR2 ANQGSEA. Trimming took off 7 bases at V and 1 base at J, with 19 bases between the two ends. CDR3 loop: CSAKLTGGANTEAFF. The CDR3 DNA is TGCAGCGCCAAACTAACGGGGGGAGCGAACACTGAAGCTTTCTTT.

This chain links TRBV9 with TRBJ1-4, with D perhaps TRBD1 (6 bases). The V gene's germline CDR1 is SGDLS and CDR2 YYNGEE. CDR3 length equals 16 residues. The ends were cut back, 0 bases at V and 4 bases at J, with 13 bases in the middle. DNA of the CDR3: TGTGCCAGCAGCGTAGGGGGACGGGGGCGTAATGAAAAACTGTTTTTT. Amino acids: CASSVGGRGRNEKLFF.

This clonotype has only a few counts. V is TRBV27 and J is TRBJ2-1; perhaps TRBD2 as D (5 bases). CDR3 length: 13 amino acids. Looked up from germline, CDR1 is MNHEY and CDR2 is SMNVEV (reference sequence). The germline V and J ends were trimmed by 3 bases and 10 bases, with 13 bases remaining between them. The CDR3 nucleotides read TGTGCCAGCAGTTTTACGCTAGCCGGGGAGCAGTTCTTC. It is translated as CASSFTLAGEQFF.

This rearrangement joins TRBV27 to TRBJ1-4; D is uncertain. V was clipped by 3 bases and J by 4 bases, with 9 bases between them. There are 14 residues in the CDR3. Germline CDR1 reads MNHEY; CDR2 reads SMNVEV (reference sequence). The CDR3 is CASSFASHNEKLFF. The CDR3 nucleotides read TGTGCCAGCAGTTTCGCTTCTCATAATGAAAAACTGTTTTTT.

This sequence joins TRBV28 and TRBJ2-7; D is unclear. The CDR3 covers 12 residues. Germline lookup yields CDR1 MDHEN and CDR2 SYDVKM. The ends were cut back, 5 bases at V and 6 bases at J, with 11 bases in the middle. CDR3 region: CASSIGPLEQYF. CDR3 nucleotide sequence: TGTGCCAGCAGTATTGGACCCCTCGAGCAGTACTTC.

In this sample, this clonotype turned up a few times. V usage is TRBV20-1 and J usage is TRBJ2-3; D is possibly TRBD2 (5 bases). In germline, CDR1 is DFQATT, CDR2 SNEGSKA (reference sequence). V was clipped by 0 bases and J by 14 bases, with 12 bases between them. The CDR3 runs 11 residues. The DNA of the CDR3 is TGCAGTGCTAGAGAAGGACGAGGACTGTATTTT. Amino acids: CSAREGRGLYF.

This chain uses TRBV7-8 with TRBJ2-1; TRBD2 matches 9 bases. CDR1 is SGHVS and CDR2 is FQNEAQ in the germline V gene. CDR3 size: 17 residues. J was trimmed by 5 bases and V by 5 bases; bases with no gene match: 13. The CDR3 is CASSPQLGGGAHNEQFF. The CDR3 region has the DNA TGTGCCAGCAGCCCACAGCTCGGCGGGGGGGCCCACAATGAGCAGTTCTTC.

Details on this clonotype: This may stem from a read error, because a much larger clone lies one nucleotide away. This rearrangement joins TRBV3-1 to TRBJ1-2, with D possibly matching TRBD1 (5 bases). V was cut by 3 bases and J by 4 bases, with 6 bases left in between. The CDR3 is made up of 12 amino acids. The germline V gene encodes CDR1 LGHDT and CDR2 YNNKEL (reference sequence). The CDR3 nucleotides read TGTGCCAGCAGCCAGGGGGGCTATGGCTACACCTTC. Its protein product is CASSQGGYGYTF. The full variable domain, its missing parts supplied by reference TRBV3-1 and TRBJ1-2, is DTAVSQTPKYLVTQMGNDKSIKCEQNLGHDTMYWYKQDSKKFLKIMFSYNNKELIINETVPNRFSPKSPDKAHLNLHINSLELGDSAVYFCASSQGGYGYTFGSGTRLTVV.

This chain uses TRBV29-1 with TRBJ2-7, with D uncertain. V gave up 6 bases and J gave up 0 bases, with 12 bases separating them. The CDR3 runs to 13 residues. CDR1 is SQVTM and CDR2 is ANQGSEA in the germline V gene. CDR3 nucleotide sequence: TGCAGCGTGAACTTAATTAGCTCCTACGAGCAGTACTTC. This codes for CSVNLISSYEQYF.

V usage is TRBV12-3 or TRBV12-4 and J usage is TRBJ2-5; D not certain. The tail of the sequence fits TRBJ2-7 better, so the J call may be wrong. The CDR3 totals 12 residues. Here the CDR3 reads CASSPRPYEQYF. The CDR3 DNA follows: TGTGCCAGCAGCCCCAGACCCTACGAGCAGTACTTC.

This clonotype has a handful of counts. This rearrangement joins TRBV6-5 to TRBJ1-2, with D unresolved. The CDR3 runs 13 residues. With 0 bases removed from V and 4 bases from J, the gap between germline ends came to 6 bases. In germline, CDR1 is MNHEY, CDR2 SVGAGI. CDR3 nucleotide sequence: TGTGCCAGCAGTTACTCGGATATCTATGGCTACACCTTC. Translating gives CASSYSDIYGYTF.

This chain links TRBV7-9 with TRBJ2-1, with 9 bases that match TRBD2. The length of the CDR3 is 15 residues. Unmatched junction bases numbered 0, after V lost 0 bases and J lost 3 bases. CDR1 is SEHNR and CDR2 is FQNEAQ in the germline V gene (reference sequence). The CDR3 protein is CASSLAAGGYNEQFF. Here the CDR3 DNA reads TGTGCCAGCAGCTTAGCAGCGGGGGGCTACAATGAGCAGTTCTTC.

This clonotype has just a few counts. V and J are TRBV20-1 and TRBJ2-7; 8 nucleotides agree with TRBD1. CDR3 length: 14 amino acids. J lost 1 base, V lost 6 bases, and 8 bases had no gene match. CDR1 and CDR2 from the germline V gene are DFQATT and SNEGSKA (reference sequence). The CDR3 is CSAPRGQGSYEQYF. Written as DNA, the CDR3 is TGCAGTGCCCCTCGTGGACAGGGATCCTACGAGCAGTACTTC.